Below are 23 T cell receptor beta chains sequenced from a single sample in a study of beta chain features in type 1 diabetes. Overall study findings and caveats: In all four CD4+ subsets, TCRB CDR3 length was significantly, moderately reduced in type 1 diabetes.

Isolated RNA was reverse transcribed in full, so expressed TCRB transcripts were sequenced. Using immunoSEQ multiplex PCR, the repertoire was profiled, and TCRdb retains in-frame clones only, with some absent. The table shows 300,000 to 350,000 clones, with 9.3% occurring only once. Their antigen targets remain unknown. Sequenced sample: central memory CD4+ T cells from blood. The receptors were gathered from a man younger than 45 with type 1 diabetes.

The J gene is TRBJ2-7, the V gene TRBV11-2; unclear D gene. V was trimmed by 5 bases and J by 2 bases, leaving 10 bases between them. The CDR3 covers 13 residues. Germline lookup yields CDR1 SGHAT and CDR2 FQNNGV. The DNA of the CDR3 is TGTGCCAGCAGCCATCCAACCACCTACGAGCAGTACTTC. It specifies CASSHPTTYEQYF.

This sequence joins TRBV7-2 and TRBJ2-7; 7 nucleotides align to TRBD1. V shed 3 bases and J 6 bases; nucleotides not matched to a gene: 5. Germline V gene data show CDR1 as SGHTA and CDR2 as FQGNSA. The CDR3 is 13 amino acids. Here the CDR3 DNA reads TGTGCCAGCAGCTTTCAACAGGGGACCGAGCAGTACTTC. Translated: CASSFQQGTEQYF.

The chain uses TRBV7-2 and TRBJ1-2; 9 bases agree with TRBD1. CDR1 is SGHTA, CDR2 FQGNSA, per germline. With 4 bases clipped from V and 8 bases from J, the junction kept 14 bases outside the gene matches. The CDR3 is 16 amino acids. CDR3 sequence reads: CASSSRNRGQGEGYTF. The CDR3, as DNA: TGTGCCAGCAGCTCCAGAAACAGGGGGCAGGGAGAGGGCTACACCTTC. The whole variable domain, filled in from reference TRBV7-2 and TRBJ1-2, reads GAGVSQSPSNKVTEKGKDVELRCDPISGHTALYWYRQSLGQGLEFLIYFQGNSAPDKSGLPSDRFSAERTGGSVSTLTIQRTQQEDSAVYLCASSSRNRGQGEGYTFGSGTRLTVV.

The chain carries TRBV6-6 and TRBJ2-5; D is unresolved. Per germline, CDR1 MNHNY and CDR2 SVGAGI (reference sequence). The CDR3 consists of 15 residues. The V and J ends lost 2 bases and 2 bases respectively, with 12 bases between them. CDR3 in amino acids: CASSYPPGVQETQYF. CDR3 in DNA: TGTGCCAGCAGTTACCCCCCCGGCGTACAAGAGACCCAGTACTTC.

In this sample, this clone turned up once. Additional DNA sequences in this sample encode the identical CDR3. Here the CDR3 reads CASSIASQETQYF. CDR3 nucleotide sequence: TGTGCCAGTAGTATTGCGTCCCAAGAGACCCAGTACTTC. The chain recombines TRBV19 with TRBJ2-5; D call uncertain. The ends were cut back, 3 bases at V and 1 base at J, with 6 bases in the middle. CDR3 length: 13 amino acids. Germline V gene data show CDR1 as LNHDA and CDR2 as SQIVND (reference sequence). The whole variable domain, remainder taken from reference TRBV19 and TRBJ2-5, is DGGITQSPKYLFRKEGQNVTLSCEQNLNHDAMYWYRQDPGQGLRLIYYSQIVNDFQKGDIAEGYSVSREKKESFPLTVTSAQKNPTAFYLCASSIASQETQYFGPGTRLLVL.

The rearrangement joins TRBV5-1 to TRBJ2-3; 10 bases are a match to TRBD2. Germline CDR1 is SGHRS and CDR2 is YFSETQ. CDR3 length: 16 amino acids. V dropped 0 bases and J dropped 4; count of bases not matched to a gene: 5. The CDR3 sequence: CASSLASSGGSDTQYF. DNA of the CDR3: TGCGCCAGCAGCTTGGCGAGTAGCGGGGGGTCAGATACGCAGTATTTT.

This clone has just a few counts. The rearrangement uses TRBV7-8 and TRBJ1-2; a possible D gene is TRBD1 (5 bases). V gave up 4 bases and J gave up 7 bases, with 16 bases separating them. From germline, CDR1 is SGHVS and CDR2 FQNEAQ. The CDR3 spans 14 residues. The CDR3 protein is CASSSGLAVAGYTF. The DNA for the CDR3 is TGTGCCAGCAGCTCGGGACTGGCGGTTGCTGGCTACACCTTC. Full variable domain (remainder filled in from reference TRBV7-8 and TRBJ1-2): GAGVSQSPRYKVAKRGQDVALRCDPISGHVSLFWYQQALGQGPEFLTYFQNEAQLDKSGLPSDRFFAERPEGSVSTLKIQRTQQEDSAVYLCASSSGLAVAGYTFGSGTRLTVV.

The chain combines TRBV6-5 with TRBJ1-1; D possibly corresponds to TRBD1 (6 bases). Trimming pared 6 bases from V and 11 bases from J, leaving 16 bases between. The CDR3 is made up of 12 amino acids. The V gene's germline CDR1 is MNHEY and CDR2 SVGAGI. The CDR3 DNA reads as TGTGCCAGCAGCCCCGGGGCCACAGGGGCTTTCTTT. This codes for CASSPGATGAFF.

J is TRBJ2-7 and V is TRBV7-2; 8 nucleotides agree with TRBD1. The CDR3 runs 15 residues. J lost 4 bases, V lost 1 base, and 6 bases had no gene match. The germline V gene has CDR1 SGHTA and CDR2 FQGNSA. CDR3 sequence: CASSLEDRETYEQYF. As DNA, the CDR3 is TGTGCCAGCAGCTTAGAGGACAGGGAGACTTACGAGCAGTACTTC.

CDR3 coding DNA: TGCAGCGGAGTGGATACCGGGACTAGCGGCAATGAGCAGTTCTTC. Its protein product is CSGVDTGTSGNEQFF. The V gene is TRBV29-1, the J gene TRBJ2-1; 11 positions agree with TRBD2. Germline-derived CDR1 and CDR2 are SQVTM and ANQGSEA. J was trimmed by 6 bases and V by 7 bases; bases with no gene match: 11. This CDR3 has 15 residues.

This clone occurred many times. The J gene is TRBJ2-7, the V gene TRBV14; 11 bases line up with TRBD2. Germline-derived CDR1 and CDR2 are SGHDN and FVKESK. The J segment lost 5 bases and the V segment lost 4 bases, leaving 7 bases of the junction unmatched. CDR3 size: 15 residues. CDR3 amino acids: CASSPVAGGPHEQYF. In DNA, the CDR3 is TGTGCCAGCAGCCCCGTAGCGGGGGGGCCCCACGAGCAGTACTTC. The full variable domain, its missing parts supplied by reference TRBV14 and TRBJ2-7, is EAGVTQFPSHSVIEKGQTVTLRCDPISGHDNLYWYRRVMGKEIKFLLHFVKESKQDESGMPNNRFLAERTGGTYSTLKVQPAELEDSGVYFCASSPVAGGPHEQYFGPGTRLTVT.

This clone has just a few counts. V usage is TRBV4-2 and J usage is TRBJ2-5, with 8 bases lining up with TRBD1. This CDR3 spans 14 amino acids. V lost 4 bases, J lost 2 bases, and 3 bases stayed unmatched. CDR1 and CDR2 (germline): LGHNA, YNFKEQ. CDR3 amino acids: CASSLQGAQETQYF. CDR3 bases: TGTGCCAGCAGCCTTCAGGGGGCTCAAGAGACCCAGTACTTC.

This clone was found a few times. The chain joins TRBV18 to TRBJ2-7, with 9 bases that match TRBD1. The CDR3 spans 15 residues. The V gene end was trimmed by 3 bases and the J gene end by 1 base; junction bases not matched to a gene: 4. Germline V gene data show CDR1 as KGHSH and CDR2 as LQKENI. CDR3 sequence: CASSPGQGLSYEQYF. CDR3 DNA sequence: TGTGCCAGCTCACCCGGACAGGGGCTATCCTACGAGCAGTACTTC.

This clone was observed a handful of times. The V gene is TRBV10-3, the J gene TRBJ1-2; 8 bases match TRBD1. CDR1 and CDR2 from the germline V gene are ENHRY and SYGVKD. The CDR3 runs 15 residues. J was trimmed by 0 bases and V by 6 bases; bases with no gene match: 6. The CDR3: CAIRTDRGANYGYTF. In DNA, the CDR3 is TGTGCCATCAGGACCGACAGGGGAGCTAACTATGGCTACACCTTC.

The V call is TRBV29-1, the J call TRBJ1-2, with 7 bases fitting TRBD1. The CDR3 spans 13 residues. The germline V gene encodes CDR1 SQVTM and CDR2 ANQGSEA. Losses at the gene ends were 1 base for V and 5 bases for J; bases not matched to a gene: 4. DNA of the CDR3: TGCAGCGTTGAAGTGGGCAGGGGGTATGGCTACACCTTC. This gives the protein CSVEVGRGYGYTF.

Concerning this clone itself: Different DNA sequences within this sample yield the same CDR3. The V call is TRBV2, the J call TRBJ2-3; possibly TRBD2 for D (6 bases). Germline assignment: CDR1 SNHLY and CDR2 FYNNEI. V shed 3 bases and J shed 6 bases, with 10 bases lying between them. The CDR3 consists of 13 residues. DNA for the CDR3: TGTGCCAGCAGTGAGGAGGGGACGGATACGCAGTATTTT. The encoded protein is CASSEEGTDTQYF. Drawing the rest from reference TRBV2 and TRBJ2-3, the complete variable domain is EPEVTQTPSHQVTQMGQEVILRCVPISNHLYFYWYRQILGQKVEFLVSFYNNEISEKSEIFDDQFSVERPDGSNFTLKIRSTKLEDSAMYFCASSEEGTDTQYFGPGTRLTVL.

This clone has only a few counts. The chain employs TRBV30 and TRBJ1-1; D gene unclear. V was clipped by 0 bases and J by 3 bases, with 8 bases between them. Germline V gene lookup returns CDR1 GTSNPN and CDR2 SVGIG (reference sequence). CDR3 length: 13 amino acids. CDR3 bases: TGTGCCTGGAGTGTAGCTTGGGACACTGAAGCTTTCTTT. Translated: CAWSVAWDTEAFF.

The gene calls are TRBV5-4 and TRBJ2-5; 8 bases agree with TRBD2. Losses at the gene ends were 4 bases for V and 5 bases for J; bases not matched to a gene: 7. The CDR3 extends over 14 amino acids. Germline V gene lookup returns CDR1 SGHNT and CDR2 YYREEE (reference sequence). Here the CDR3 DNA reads TGTGCCAGCAGCATTAGCGGGGAGAGGGAGACCCAGTACTTC. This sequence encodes CASSISGERETQYF.

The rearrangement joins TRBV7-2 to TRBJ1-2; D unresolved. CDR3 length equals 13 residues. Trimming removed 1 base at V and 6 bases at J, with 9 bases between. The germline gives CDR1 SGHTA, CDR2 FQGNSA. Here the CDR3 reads CASSLGHQNGYTF. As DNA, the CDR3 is TGTGCCAGCAGCTTAGGGCACCAGAATGGCTACACCTTC. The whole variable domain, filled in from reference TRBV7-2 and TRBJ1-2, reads GAGVSQSPSNKVTEKGKDVELRCDPISGHTALYWYRQSLGQGLEFLIYFQGNSAPDKSGLPSDRFSAERTGGSVSTLTIQRTQQEDSAVYLCASSLGHQNGYTFGSGTRLTVV.

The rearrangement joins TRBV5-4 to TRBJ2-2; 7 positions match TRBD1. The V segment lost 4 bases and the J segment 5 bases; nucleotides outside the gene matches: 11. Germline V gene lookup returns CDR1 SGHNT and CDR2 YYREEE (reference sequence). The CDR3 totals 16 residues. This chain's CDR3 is CASSPKGTEATGELFF. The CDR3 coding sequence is TGTGCCAGCAGCCCCAAGGGGACAGAAGCAACCGGGGAGCTGTTTTTT.

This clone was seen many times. As DNA, the CDR3 is TGCAGCGTCGCCTCGAGCAATCAGCCCCAGCATTTT. Amino acid sequence: CSVASSNQPQHF. The chain recombines TRBV29-1 with TRBJ1-5; no clear D gene. V lost 6 bases to trimming and J lost 1 base, with 7 bases between them. The germline V gene has CDR1 SQVTM and CDR2 ANQGSEA. The CDR3 covers 12 residues. Looking up the rest from reference TRBV29-1 and TRBJ1-5 gives the full variable domain: SAVISQKPSRDICQRGTSLTIQCQVDSQVTMMFWYRQQPGQSLTLIATANQGSEATYESGFVIDKFPISRPNLTFSTLTVSNMSPEDSSIYLCSVASSNQPQHFGDGTRLSIL.

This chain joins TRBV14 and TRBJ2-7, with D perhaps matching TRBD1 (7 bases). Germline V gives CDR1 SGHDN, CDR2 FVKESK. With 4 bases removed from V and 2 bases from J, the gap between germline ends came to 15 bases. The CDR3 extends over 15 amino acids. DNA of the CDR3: TGTGCCAGCAGCCCCGGGGGACAGCCCCCCTACGAGCAGTACTTC. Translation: CASSPGGQPPYEQYF.

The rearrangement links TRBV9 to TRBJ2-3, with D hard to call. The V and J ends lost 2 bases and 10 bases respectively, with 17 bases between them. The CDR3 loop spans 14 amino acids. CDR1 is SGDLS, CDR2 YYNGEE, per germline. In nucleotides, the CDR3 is TGTGCCAGCAGCGTCCGTGACGGGTGGATGGCGCAGTATTTT. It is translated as CASSVRDGWMAQYF.